This record covers a single T cell receptor beta chain. No cognate antigen has been identified for it. The sample holds no much larger clone one base away, and base qualities are not on file. Collaborating institutions collected whole blood in K2EDTA tubes following their own protocols. For TCRbeta analysis, collaborator samples were shipped as frozen whole blood, as isolated PBMCs, or as DNA extracted from either sample type. V lost 1 base and J lost 0 bases; the stretch between them is 6 bases long. CDR3 length: 14 amino acids, cysteine to phenylalanine. Of all the DNA, just the CDR3 is kept, 42 bases in frame from base 1. Based on the germline V gene, the CDR1 and CDR2 sequences are SGHTA and FQGNSA. These data are taken from a study of blood T cell repertoires in COVID-19 (dated by TCRdb to about 2020). Study-wide context: Samples from collaborators originated in the United States, Italy and Spain and spanned both the acute and convalescent phases of COVID-19. The repertoires were released in a freely available public database meant as a resource for research on the immune response to SARS-CoV-2. Where available, HLA class I and class II types were taken from metadata supplied by the sample provider and were not determined by assay-based typing. Sample metadata almost always included a de-identified subject ID, COVID-19 status, age in years and sex. Deeply sampled blood TCRbeta repertoires from subjects exposed to, actively infected with, or recovered from COVID-19 were included in the dataset. The prospective study material was composed of cDNA or gDNA derived from T cells, B-cell-depleted T cells, or PBMCs. The samples were drawn from two sources: the first 160 participants of the ongoing ImmuneRACE study, and 1,254 subjects contributed by 6 global collaborators. Beyond this particular receptor, the publication reports: Clinical and demographic metadata were provided uncurated, with the amount varying by source and participant.

TCRbeta CDR3 regions were amplified from genomic DNA by means of the immunoSEQ Assay, a bias-controlled multiplex PCR. The original methods were these. The number of nucleated cells in each sample was estimated by amplification of reference gene primers within the assay. Sequence reads were collapsed and filtered to measure the absolute abundance of every unique TCRbeta CDR3 rearrangement. For each sample, productive Simpson clonality was calculated as the square root of Simpson's diversity index across productive rearrangements. TCRdb mirrors the immuneACCESS table, restricted to in-frame sequences. Some clones are absent from its copies; in checked studies, under half trace to an unresolved V gene, and the reason for the others is unknown. The V and J calls and clone size are taken from that table; D and trimming were inferred from the DNA. For this sample there are fewer than 130,000 clones; around 82% appear just once. The leading ten clones occupy 16% of the sample.

The source is a woman aged 55-70 years with acute or convalescent COVID-19. Sequenced material: peripheral blood. The V gene is TRBV7-2 and the J gene is TRBJ1-2; a confident D gene designation cannot be given. The DNA reads as follows: TGTGCCAGCAGCTTAGTCCGGGCTAACTATGGCTACACCTTC. This codes for CASSLVRANYGYTF.